This record covers a single T cell receptor beta chain. The data were produced by immunoSEQ multiplex PCR, yet TCRdb's version contains in-frame clones alone and is incomplete. The repertoire holds 65,000 to 95,000 clones, around 87% seen once, with 20% in the top ten. The data were taken from a study of control samples from healthy donors and cancer patients. V was trimmed by 0 bases and J by 6 bases, leaving 11 bases between them. The CDR3 loop spans 14 amino acids. The germline V gene has CDR1 MNHEY and CDR2 SVGAGI. The V and J genes are TRBV6-5 and TRBJ1-1; maybe TRBD1 (5 bases). This clonotype was sampled from a man between 45 and 60 years old in good health. Sequencing used blood. The CDR3 region is CASSYSRLGAEAFF. Here the CDR3 DNA reads TGTGCCAGCAGTTACTCGCGCCTAGGGGCTGAAGCTTTCTTT.